These 8 T cell receptor beta chains came from one sample sequenced in a study of blood T cells in healthy people across ages. A second 7 to 11 cycle PCR used barcoded and J-beta primers. TCRdb re-derived calls from the 5' RACE reads in MiXCR, one entry per CDR3 protein. In the table there are about 840,000 distinct CDR3 sequences, just under 30% of which are singletons. These same data were also listed under a study on T cells of mothers and their children.

Sequencing was carried out using blood. The source is a woman aged 40-49 years in good health.

Comment on this clonotype: With a much larger clone just one base away, this may be a read error. V gene TRBV27 combines with J gene TRBJ2-1, with 16 bases fitting TRBD2. The germline gives CDR1 MNHEY, CDR2 SMNVEV (reference sequence). The CDR3 spans 16 residues. The CDR3 nucleotides read TGTGTCAGCAGTTTCGGGACTAGCGGGGGGGGCAATGAGCAGTTCTTC. It encodes CVSSFGTSGGGNEQFF.

The rearrangement joins TRBV29-1 to TRBJ1-2; 8 bases align to TRBD1. Germline loops: CDR1 SQVTM, CDR2 ANQGSEA. The CDR3 covers 17 residues. Germline trimming cut 0 bases from V and 4 bases from J; bases unmatched to any gene: 13. This CDR3 reads CSVEEWDRPEDPYGYTF. CDR3 nucleotide sequence: TGCAGCGTTGAAGAATGGGACAGGCCCGAGGACCCCTATGGCTACACCTTC.

The chain joins TRBV12-3 or TRBV12-4 to TRBJ2-5; 14 nucleotides match TRBD2. The V and J ends lost 6 bases and 4 bases, in that order; junction bases with no gene match: 4. CDR3 length: 15 residues. The CDR3 loop is CASSQTSGRAETQYF. Here the CDR3 DNA reads TGTGCCAGCAGCCAGACTAGCGGGAGGGCAGAGACCCAGTACTTC.

The V call is TRBV20-1, the J call TRBJ1-4; perhaps TRBD1 as D (6 bases). Trimming pared 2 bases from V and 8 bases from J, leaving 15 bases between. This CDR3 has 14 amino acids. From germline, CDR1 is DFQATT and CDR2 SNEGSKA (reference sequence). The CDR3 is CSARQGWAKEKLFF. The CDR3 bases are TGCAGTGCTAGACAGGGGTGGGCCAAAGAAAAACTGTTTTTT.

This clonotype was detected a few times. The rearrangement links TRBV4-3 to TRBJ2-3; D is perhaps TRBD1 (5 bases). The CDR3 sequence is 16 residues long. V lost 1 base and J lost 1, with 12 bases in between. Germline CDR1 is LGHNA and CDR2 is YSLEER. The CDR3: CASSQGQGSRTDTQYF. DNA for the CDR3: TGCGCCAGCAGCCAAGGTCAGGGCAGCCGCACAGATACGCAGTATTTT.

The J gene is TRBJ2-1, the V gene TRBV6-2 or TRBV6-3, with D unclear. The germline V and J ends were trimmed by 4 bases and 2 bases, with 18 bases remaining between them. The germline V gene encodes CDR1 MNHEY and CDR2 SVGEGT. The CDR3 runs 17 residues. In DNA, the CDR3 is TGTGCCAGCAGTTCCGCTTCCAATATCCTCCCCTACAATGAGCAGTTCTTC. Translation gives CASSSASNILPYNEQFF.

Worth noting for this clonotype: The junction differs from germline at one of its ends, possibly a read error. The rearrangement joins TRBV9 to TRBJ2-1; no definite D call. The CDR3 covers 15 residues. The germline gives CDR1 SGDLS, CDR2 YYNGEE. CDR3 amino acids: CASSVGDSNHNEQFF. In DNA form, the CDR3 reads TGCGCCAGCAGCGTTGGGGATTCTAACCACAATGAGCAGTTCTTC.

This clonotype has ten or more counts. V gene TRBV28 combines with J gene TRBJ1-4; the D is unclear. Looked up from germline, CDR1 is MDHEN and CDR2 is SYDVKM. The ends were cut back, 7 bases at V and 10 bases at J, with 19 bases in the middle. The CDR3 is 14 residues long. The CDR3 is CASTIQAGLGKLFF. CDR3 coding DNA: TGTGCCAGCACCATCCAGGCAGGCCTGGGAAAACTGTTTTTT. The full variable domain, rest sourced from reference TRBV28 and TRBJ1-4, is DVKVTQSSRYLVKRTGEKVFLECVQDMDHENMFWYRQDPGLGLRLIYFSYDVKMKEKGDIPEGYSVSREKKERFSLILESASTNQTSMYLCASTIQAGLGKLFFGSGTQLSVL.